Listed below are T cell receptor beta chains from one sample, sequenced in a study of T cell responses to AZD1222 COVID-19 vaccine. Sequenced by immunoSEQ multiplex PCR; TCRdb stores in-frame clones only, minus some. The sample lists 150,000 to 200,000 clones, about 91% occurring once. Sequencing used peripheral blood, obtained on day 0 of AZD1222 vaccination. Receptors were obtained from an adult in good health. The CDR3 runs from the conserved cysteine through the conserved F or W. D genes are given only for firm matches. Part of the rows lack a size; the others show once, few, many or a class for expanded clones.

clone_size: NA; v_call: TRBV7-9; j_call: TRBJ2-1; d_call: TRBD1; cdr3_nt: TGTGCCAGCAGCCCCCGGACAGGGGGCTTCTCCTACAATGAGCAGTTCTTC; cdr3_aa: CASSPRTGGFSYNEQFF
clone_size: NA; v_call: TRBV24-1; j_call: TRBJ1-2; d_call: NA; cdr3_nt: TGTGCCACCAGTGATTTTAAGGGAAACTATGGCTACACCTTC; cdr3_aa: CATSDFKGNYGYTF
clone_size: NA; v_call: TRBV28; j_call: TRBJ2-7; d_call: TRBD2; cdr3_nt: TGTGCCAGCAGTTCCCCTGGCGGTAGCGGGAGTTGGTACGAGCAGTACTTC; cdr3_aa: CASSSPGGSGSWYEQYF
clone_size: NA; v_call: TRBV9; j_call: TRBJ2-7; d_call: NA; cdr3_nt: TGTGCCAGCAGCGTAGGCTCCTACGAGCAGTACTTC; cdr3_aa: CASSVGSYEQYF
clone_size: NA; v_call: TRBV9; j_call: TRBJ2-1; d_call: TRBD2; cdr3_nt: TGTGCCAGCAGCGTAGGACTAGCGGGGGCAGGCGGTGAGCAGTTCTTC; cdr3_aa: CASSVGLAGAGGEQFF
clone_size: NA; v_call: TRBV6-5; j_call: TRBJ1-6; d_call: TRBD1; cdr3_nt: TGTGCCAGCAGTTCTCAGGGGGAGTATAGTTCACCCCTCCACTTT; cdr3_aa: CASSSQGEYSSPLHF
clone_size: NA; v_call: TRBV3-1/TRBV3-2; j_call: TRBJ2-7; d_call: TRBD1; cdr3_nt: TGTGCCAGCAGCCAAAAGGGGACAGGGACGTGGGAGCAGTACTTC; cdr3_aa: CASSQKGTGTWEQYF
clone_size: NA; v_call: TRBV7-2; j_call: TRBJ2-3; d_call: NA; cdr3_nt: TGTGCCAGCAGCAGCGGACTGGGGGGGCGGAGGCTAGATACGCAGTATTTT; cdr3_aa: CASSSGLGGRRLDTQYF
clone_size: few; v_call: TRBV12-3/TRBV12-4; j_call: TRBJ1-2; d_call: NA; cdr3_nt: TGTGCCAGCAGTTTGGGACTTTCGAAGGGCTACACCTTC; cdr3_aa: CASSLGLSKGYTF
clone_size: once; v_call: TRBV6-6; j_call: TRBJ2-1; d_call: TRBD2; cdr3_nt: TGTGCCAGCATCAATGCCCGGGAGGGCCGTCAGAATGAGCAGTTCTTC; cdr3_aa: CASINAREGRQNEQFF
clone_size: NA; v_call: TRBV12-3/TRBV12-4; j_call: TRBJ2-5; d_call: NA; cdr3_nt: TGTGCCAGCAGTTTGGGTTGGGGCGAGACCCAGTACTTC; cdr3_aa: CASSLGWGETQYF
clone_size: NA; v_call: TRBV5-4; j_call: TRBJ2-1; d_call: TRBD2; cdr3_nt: TGTGCCAGCAGCTTGCTCCAACTAGCGGGAGGCAATGAGCAGTTCTTC; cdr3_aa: CASSLLQLAGGNEQFF
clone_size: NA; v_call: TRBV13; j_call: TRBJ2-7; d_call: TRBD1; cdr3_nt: TGTGCCAGCAGCTCCCGGGACAGGATTCACTACGAGCAGTACTTC; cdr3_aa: CASSSRDRIHYEQYF
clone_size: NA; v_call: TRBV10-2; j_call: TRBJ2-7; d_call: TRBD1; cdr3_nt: TGCGCCAGCAACGGACAGGGACCGACCGAGCAGTACTTC; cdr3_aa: CASNGQGPTEQYF
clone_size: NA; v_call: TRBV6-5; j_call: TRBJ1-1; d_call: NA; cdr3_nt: TGTGCCAGCAGACCTAACAGGGTAGGCACTGAAGCTTTCTTT; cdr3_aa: CASRPNRVGTEAFF
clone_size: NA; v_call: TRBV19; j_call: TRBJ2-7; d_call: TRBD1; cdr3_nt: TGTGCCAGTAGTATAGCGGGACAGGGGGTCAACTCCTACGAGCAGTACTTC; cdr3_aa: CASSIAGQGVNSYEQYF
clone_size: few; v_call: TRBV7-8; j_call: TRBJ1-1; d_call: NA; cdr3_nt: TGTGCCAGCGTCAAGGGGCGAACGAACACTGAAGCTTTCTTT; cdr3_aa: CASVKGRTNTEAFF
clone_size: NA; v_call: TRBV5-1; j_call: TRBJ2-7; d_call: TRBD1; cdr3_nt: TGCGCCAGCAGTCGACAGGGGGCGCATGAGCAGTACTTC; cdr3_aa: CASSRQGAHEQYF